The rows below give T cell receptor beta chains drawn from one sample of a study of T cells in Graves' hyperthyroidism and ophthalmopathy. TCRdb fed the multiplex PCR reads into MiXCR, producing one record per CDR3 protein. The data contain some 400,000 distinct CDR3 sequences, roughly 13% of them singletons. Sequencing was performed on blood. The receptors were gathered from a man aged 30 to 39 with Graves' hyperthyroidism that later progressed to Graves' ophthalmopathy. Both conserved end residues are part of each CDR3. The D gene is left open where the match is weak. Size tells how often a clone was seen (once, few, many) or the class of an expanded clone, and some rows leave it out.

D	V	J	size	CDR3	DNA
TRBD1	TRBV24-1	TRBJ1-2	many	CATSGDSYGYTF	TGTGCCACCAGTGGGGACAGTTATGGCTACACCTTC
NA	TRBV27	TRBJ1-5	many	CASSGQGGYQPQHF	TGTGCCAGCAGCGGCCAGGGAGGCTATCAGCCCCAGCATTTT
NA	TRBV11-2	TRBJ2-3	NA	CASSPGQNTDTQYF	TGTGCCAGCAGCCCAGGACAGAACACAGATACGCAGTATTTT
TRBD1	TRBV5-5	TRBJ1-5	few	CVSSPGQGPQPQHF	TGTGTCAGCAGCCCCGGACAGGGGCCCCAGCCCCAGCATTTT
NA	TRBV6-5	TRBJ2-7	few	CASSYRQGPYEQYF	TGTGCCAGCAGTTACCGGCAGGGCCCCTACGAGCAGTACTTC
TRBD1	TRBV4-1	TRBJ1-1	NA	CASSRATGQASTEAFF	TGCGCCAGCAGCCGAGCGACGGGACAGGCGAGCACTGAAGCTTTCTTT
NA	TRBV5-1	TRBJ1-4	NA	CASSPQGPGYNEKLFF	TGCGCCAGCAGCCCCCAGGGACCCGGCTATAATGAAAAACTGTTTTTT
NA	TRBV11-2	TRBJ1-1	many	CASSRQVDTEAFF	TGTGCCAGCAGCCGTCAAGTGGACACTGAAGCTTTCTTT
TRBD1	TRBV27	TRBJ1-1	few	CASSPNRGRNTEAFF	TGTGCCAGCAGTCCCAACAGGGGGCGGAACACTGAAGCTTTCTTT
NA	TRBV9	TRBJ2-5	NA	CASSVEGTPQETQYF	TGTGCCAGCAGCGTAGAAGGGACCCCTCAAGAGACCCAGTACTTC